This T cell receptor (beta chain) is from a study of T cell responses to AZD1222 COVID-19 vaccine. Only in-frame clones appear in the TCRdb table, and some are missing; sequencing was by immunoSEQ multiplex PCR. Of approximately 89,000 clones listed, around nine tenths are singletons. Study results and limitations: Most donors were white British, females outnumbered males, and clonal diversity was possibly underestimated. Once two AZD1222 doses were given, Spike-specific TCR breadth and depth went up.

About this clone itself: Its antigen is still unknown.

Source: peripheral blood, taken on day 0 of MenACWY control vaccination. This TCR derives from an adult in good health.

For the CDR3, the DNA is TGTGCCAGTAAGGGGGGCGATATCAGCGAGCAGTACTTC. The encoded protein is CASKGGDISEQYF. The chain is built from TRBV19 and TRBJ2-7, with D perhaps given as TRBD1 or TRBD2 (6 bases each). This CDR3 region has 13 residues. The germline CDR1 and CDR2 sequences are LNHDA and SQIVND (reference sequence). Trimming removed 7 bases from V and 6 bases from J, with 16 bases in between.